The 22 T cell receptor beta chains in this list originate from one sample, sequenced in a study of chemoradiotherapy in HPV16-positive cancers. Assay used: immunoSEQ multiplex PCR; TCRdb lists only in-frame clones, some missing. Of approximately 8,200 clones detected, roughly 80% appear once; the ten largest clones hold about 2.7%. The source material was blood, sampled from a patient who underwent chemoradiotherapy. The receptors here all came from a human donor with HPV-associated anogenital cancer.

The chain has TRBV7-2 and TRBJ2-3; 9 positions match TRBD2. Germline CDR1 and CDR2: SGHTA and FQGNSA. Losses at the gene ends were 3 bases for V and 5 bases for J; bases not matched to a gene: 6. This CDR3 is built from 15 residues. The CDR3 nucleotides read TGTGCCAGCAGCTTCGTAGCGGGGGCGGGAGATACGCAGTATTTT. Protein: CASSFVAGAGDTQYF.

DNA of the CDR3: TGTGCCACCAGCAGAGAGTTAACCGAGGAGACCCAGTACTTC. This encodes CATSRELTEETQYF. The chain employs TRBV15 and TRBJ2-5; no definite D call. Trimming removed 0 bases from V and 5 bases from J, with 10 bases in between. CDR1 LNHNV and CDR2 YYDKDF come from the germline V gene (reference sequence). There are 14 residues in the CDR3.

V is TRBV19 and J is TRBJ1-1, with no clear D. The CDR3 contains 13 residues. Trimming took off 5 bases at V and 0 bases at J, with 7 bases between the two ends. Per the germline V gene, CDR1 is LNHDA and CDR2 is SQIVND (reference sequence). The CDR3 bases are TGTGCCAGTAGTGCCGGACTGAACACTGAAGCTTTCTTT. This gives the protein CASSAGLNTEAFF.

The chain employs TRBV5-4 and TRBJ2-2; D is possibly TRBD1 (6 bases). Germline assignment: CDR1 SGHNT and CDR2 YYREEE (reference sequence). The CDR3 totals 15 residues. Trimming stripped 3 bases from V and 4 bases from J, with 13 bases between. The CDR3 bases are TGTGCCAGCAGCTGGGACACCCACGGCACCGGGGAGCTGTTTTTT. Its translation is CASSWDTHGTGELFF.

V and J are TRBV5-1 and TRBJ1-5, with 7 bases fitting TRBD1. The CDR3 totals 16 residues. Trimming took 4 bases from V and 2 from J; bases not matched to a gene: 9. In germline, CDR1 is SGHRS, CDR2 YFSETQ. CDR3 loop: CASSPGTVGGNQPQHF. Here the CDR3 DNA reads TGCGCCAGCAGCCCGGGGACAGTTGGCGGCAATCAGCCCCAGCATTTT.

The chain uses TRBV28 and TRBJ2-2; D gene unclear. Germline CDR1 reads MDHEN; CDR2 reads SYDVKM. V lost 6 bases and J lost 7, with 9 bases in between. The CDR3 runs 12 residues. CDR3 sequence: CASSRRGGELFF. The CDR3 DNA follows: TGTGCCAGCAGCCGACGTGGCGGGGAGCTGTTTTTT.

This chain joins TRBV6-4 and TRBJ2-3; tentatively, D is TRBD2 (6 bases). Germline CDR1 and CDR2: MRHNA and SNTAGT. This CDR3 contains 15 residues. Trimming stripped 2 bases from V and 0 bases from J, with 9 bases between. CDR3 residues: CASSDGGSSTDTQYF. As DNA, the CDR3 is TGTGCCAGCAGTGACGGGGGGAGTAGCACAGATACGCAGTATTTT.

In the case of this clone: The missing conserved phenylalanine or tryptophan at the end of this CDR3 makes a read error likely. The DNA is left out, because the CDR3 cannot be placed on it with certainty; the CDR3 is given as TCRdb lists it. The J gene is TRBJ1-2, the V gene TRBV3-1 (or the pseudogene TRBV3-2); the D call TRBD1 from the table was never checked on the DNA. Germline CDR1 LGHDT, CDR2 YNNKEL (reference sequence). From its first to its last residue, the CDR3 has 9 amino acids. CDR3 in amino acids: CASSKDSQR.

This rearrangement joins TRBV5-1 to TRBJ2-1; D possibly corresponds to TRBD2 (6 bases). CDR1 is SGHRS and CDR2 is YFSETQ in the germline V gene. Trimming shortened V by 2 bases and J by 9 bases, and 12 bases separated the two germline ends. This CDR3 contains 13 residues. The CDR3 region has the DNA TGCGCCAGCAGCTTCCGGGTGGAGGGTGAGCAGTTCTTC. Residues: CASSFRVEGEQFF.

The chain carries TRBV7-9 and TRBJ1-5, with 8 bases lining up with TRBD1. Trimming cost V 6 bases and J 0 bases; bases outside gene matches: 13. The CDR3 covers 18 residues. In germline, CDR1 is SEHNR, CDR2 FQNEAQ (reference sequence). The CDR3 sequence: CASSSPQGALHSNQPQHF. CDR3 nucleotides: TGTGCCAGCAGTTCTCCCCAGGGGGCCCTCCATAGCAATCAGCCCCAGCATTTT.

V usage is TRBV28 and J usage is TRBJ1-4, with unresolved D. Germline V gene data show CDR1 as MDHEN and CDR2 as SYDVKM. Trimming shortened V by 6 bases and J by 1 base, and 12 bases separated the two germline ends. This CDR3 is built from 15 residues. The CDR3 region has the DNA TGTGCCAGCAGCCCAAGGACCGTAACTAATGAAAAACTGTTTTTT. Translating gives CASSPRTVTNEKLFF.

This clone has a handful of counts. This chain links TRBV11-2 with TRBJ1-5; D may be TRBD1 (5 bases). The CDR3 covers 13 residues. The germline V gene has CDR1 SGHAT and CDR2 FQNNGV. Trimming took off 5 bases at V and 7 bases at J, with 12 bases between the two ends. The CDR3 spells CASSPWGDQPQHF. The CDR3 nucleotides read TGTGCCAGCAGCCCCTGGGGGGACCAGCCCCAGCATTTT.

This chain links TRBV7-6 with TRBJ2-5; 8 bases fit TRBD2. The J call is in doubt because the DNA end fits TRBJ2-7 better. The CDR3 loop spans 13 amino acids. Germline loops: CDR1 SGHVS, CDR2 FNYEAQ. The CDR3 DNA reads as TGTGCCAGCAGCATGGGACTAGTCTACGAGCAGTACTTC. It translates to CASSMGLVYEQYF.

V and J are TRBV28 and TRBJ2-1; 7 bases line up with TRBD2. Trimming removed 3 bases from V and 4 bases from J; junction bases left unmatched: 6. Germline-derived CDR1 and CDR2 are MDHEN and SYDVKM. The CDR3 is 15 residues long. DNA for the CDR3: TGTGCCAGCAGTTTTAGGGGAGGGTTTTACAATGAGCAGTTCTTC. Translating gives CASSFRGGFYNEQFF. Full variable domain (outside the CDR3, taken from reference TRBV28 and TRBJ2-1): DVKVTQSSRYLVKRTGEKVFLECVQDMDHENMFWYRQDPGLGLRLIYFSYDVKMKEKGDIPEGYSVSREKKERFSLILESASTNQTSMYLCASSFRGGFYNEQFFGPGTRLTVL.

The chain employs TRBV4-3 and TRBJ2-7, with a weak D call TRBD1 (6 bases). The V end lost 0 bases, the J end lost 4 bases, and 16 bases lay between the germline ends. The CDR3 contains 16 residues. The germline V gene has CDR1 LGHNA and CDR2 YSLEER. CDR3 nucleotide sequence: TGCGCCAGCAGCCAAGATCCCCAGGGGTGGGGATACGAGCAGTACTTC. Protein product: CASSQDPQGWGYEQYF.

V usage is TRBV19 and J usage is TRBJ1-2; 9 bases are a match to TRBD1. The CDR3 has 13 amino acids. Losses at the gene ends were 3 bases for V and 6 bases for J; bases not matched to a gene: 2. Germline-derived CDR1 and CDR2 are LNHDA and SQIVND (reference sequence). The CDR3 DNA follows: TGTGCCAGTAGTATGGGGACAGGGAATGGCTACACCTTC. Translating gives CASSMGTGNGYTF.

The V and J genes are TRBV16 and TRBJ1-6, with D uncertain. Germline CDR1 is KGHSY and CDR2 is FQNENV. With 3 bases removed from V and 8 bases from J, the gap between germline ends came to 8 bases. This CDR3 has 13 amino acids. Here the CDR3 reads CASSQGSHSPLHF. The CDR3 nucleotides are TGTGCCAGCAGCCAGGGCAGCCATTCACCCCTCCACTTT.

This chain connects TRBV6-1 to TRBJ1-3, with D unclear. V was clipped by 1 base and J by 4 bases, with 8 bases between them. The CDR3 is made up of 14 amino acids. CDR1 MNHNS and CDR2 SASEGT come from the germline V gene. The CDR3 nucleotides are TGTGCCAGCAGTGAAGGGTGGATAGGAAACACCATATATTTT. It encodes CASSEGWIGNTIYF.

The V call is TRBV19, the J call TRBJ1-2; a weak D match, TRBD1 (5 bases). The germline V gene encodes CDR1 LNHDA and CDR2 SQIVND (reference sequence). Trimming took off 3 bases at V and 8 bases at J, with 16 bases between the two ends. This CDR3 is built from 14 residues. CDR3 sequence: CASSMSPGSVGYTF. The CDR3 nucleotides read TGTGCCAGTAGTATGAGCCCAGGGTCGGTAGGCTACACCTTC.

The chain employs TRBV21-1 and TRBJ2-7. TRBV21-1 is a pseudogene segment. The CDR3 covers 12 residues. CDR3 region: CASSNRDYEQYF. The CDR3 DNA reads TGTGCCAGCAGCAATAGGGATTACGAGCAGTACTTC.

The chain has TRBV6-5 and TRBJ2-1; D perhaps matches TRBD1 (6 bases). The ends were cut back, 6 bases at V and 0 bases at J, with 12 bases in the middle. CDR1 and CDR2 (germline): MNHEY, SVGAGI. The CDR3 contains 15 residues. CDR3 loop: CASRSQGISYNEQFF. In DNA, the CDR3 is TGTGCCAGCAGGTCACAGGGAATCTCCTACAATGAGCAGTTCTTC.

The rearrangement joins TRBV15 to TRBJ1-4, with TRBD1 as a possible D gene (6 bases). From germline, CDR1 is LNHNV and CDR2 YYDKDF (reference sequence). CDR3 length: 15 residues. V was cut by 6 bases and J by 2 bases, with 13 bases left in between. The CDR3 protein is CATSDRRQTNEKLFF. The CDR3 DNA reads TGTGCCACCAGTGACAGGAGGCAGACTAATGAAAAACTGTTTTTT.